These 22 T cell receptor beta chains originate from one sample sequenced in a study of blood T cell repertoires in COVID-19. Clones were sequenced by immunoSEQ multiplex PCR, and TCRdb holds only the in-frame ones, with some missing. The data contain around 270,000 clones, over 80% of them singletons. The sample taken for sequencing was peripheral blood. The origin of the receptors is a woman between 35 and 50 years old who had recovered from COVID-19.

The chain employs TRBV7-9 and TRBJ2-7; D perhaps matches TRBD2 (6 bases). This CDR3 comprises 18 residues. The germline CDR1 and CDR2 sequences are SEHNR and FQNEAQ (reference sequence). The germline V and J ends were trimmed by 6 bases and 7 bases, with 31 bases remaining between them. The chain's CDR3 is CASRLPGRVAVIADEQYF. CDR3 sequence (DNA): TGTGCCAGCAGACTTCCCGGCAGGGTGGCAGTTATAGCGGATGAGCAGTACTTC.

V usage is TRBV6-1 and J usage is TRBJ2-5; no definite D call. Trimming removed 3 bases at V and 5 bases at J, with 4 bases between. CDR1 is MNHNS and CDR2 is SASEGT in the germline V gene. The CDR3 loop spans 11 amino acids. CDR3 bases: TGTGCCAGCAGTGAGGAGGAGACCCAGTACTTC. It is translated as CASSEEETQYF.

The chain combines TRBV30 with TRBJ1-2; D is unresolved. Per germline, CDR1 GTSNPN and CDR2 SVGIG (reference sequence). CDR3 length: 14 amino acids. The ends were cut back, 2 bases at V and 4 bases at J, with 14 bases in the middle. The CDR3 protein is CAWSPGSGSYGYTF. CDR3 DNA: TGTGCCTGGAGTCCGGGGTCGGGTAGCTATGGCTACACCTTC.

The chain carries TRBV6-5 and TRBJ2-1; no firm D call. V shed 9 bases and J shed 6 bases, with 15 bases lying between them. CDR3 length equals 13 residues. CDR1 is MNHEY and CDR2 is SVGAGI in the germline V gene. The CDR3 coding sequence is TGTGCCAGTTGCCTAGACCCCCGCAATGAGCAGTTCTTC. It specifies CASCLDPRNEQFF.

The chain carries TRBV11-3 and TRBJ2-2, with D uncertain. CDR3 length: 16 residues. The germline V gene has CDR1 SGHNT and CDR2 YENEEA. V was cut by 3 bases and J by 8 bases, with 19 bases left in between. The CDR3: CASSFKSTSPVGELFF. Here the CDR3 DNA reads TGTGCCAGCAGCTTCAAGAGTACCTCCCCGGTGGGGGAGCTGTTTTTT.

This sequence joins TRBV7-9 and TRBJ1-1, with D maybe TRBD1 (6 bases). Trimming removed 1 base at V and 1 base at J, with 13 bases between. Germline CDR1 SEHNR, CDR2 FQNEAQ (reference sequence). This CDR3 region has 16 residues. The CDR3 DNA reads as TGTGCCAGCAGCTTAGTTTCCGGGACACCGAACACTGAAGCTTTCTTT. Protein: CASSLVSGTPNTEAFF. Complete variable domain (other parts from reference TRBV7-9 and TRBJ1-1): DTGVSQNPRHKITKRGQNVTFRCDPISEHNRLYWYRQTLGQGPEFLTYFQNEAQLEKSRLLSDRFSAERPKGSFSTLEIQRTEQGDSAMYLCASSLVSGTPNTEAFFGQGTRLTVV.

This clone was found once. The chain links TRBV6-2 or TRBV6-3 to TRBJ2-1; 7 bases map to TRBD1. The CDR3 covers 17 residues. V shed 0 bases and J 8 bases; nucleotides not matched to a gene: 13. Germline V gene sequence: CDR1 MNHEY, CDR2 SVGEGT. The CDR3 DNA is TGTGCCAGCAGTTACTCAGACCTGACAGGGTTGAGAGATGAGCAGTTCTTC. It is translated as CASSYSDLTGLRDEQFF.

The chain links TRBV5-1 to TRBJ2-7; 7 positions agree with TRBD2. The CDR3 is made up of 13 amino acids. With 4 bases clipped from V and 3 bases from J, the junction kept 4 bases outside the gene matches. Germline CDR1 reads SGHRS; CDR2 reads YFSETQ. CDR3 in amino acids: CASSPAGDYEQYF. CDR3 nucleotides: TGCGCCAGCAGCCCCGCGGGAGACTACGAGCAGTACTTC.

J is TRBJ1-4 and V is TRBV30; 7 bases line up with TRBD1. The CDR3 spans 14 residues. Trimming at V came to 2 bases and at J to 4 bases, leaving 4 bases not matched to a gene. Germline V lookup: CDR1 GTSNPN, CDR2 SVGIG (reference sequence). The CDR3 here is CAWSRQGGNEKLFF. In nucleotides, the CDR3 is TGTGCCTGGAGTCGACAGGGCGGTAATGAAAAACTGTTTTTT.

The chain links TRBV3-1 (or the pseudogene TRBV3-2) to TRBJ2-1; perhaps TRBD1 as D (6 bases). The V end was cut by 4 bases, the J end by 3 bases, with 13 bases between. The CDR3 is made up of 15 amino acids. Germline V gene lookup returns CDR1 LGHDT and CDR2 YNNKEL (reference sequence). Written as DNA, the CDR3 is TGTGCCAGCAGCCCTCAGGGGCCCCTCTACAATGAGCAGTTCTTC. Protein sequence: CASSPQGPLYNEQFF.

This clone was found a few times. V is TRBV30 and J is TRBJ1-1; 7 nucleotides align to TRBD1. The CDR3 extends over 16 amino acids. The ends lost 1 base at V and 3 bases at J; junction bases unmatched: 11. Germline lookup yields CDR1 GTSNPN and CDR2 SVGIG (reference sequence). The CDR3, as DNA: TGTGCCTGGAGTGCACTCACCAGACAGGGTTACACTGAAGCTTTCTTT. Encoded protein: CAWSALTRQGYTEAFF.

The chain is built from TRBV6-1 and TRBJ2-3, with D possibly TRBD2 on 7 matching bases. This CDR3 has 17 residues. Per germline, CDR1 MNHNS and CDR2 SASEGT. V lost 2 bases and J lost 2, with 17 bases in between. CDR3 residues: CASSEMGGARSTDTQYF. The CDR3 DNA reads as TGTGCCAGCAGTGAAATGGGGGGGGCGAGGTCCACAGATACGCAGTATTTT.

The rearrangement uses TRBV2 and TRBJ1-5; TRBD1 agrees at 12 bases. The CDR3 sequence is 17 residues long. The germline V gene has CDR1 SNHLY and CDR2 FYNNEI. V lost 7 bases to trimming and J lost 0 bases; unmatched junction nucleotides: 7. CDR3 bases: TGTGCCAGCACCCCCGGGACAGGGGGCCTTAGCAATCAGCCCCAGCATTTT. It is translated as CASTPGTGGLSNQPQHF. Using reference TRBV2 and TRBJ1-5 for the parts outside the CDR3, the full variable domain is EPEVTQTPSHQVTQMGQEVILRCVPISNHLYFYWYRQILGQKVEFLVSFYNNEISEKSEIFDDQFSVERPDGSNFTLKIRSTKLEDSAMYFCASTPGTGGLSNQPQHFGDGTRLSIL.

V gene TRBV11-2 combines with J gene TRBJ2-1, with unresolved D. Deletions cut 3 bases from V and 0 bases from J, with 6 bases between. Germline V gene lookup returns CDR1 SGHAT and CDR2 FQNNGV. The CDR3 runs 14 residues. The CDR3 sequence is CASSFASSYNEQFF. Written as DNA, the CDR3 is TGTGCCAGCAGCTTTGCGAGCTCCTACAATGAGCAGTTCTTC. Filled out from reference TRBV11-2 and TRBJ2-1, the complete variable domain reads EAGVAQSPRYKIIEKRQSVAFWCNPISGHATLYWYQQILGQGPKLLIQFQNNGVVDDSQLPKDRFSAERLKGVDSTLKIQPAKLEDSAVYLCASSFASSYNEQFFGPGTRLTVL.

The V and J genes are TRBV5-6 and TRBJ2-5, with D possibly being TRBD2 (5 bases). The CDR3 runs 14 residues. Germline V gene data show CDR1 as SGHDT and CDR2 as YYEEEE. The V end lost 0 bases, the J end lost 3 bases, and 9 bases lay between the germline ends. In nucleotides, the CDR3 is TGTGCCAGCAGCTTGGAGAGGGTGGAAGAGACCCAGTACTTC. It is translated as CASSLERVEETQYF.

The rearrangement links TRBV28 to TRBJ1-5; D not certain. The CDR3 runs 17 residues. Per germline, CDR1 MDHEN and CDR2 SYDVKM. Trimming shortened V by 0 bases and J by 1 base, and 13 bases separated the two germline ends. CDR3 amino acids: CASSLWSPGGSNQPQHF. DNA of the CDR3: TGTGCCAGCAGTTTATGGTCGCCAGGTGGGAGCAATCAGCCCCAGCATTTT. Variable domain in full (rest from reference TRBV28 and TRBJ1-5): DVKVTQSSRYLVKRTGEKVFLECVQDMDHENMFWYRQDPGLGLRLIYFSYDVKMKEKGDIPEGYSVSREKKERFSLILESASTNQTSMYLCASSLWSPGGSNQPQHFGDGTRLSIL.

CDR3 nucleotides: TGTGCCAGCAGTCCAAGGACAGGGGCGGAGGACAATGAGCAGTTCTTC. This encodes CASSPRTGAEDNEQFF. The chain links TRBV27 to TRBJ2-1; 9 positions match TRBD1. V trimming: 5 bases; J trimming: 5 bases; junction bases outside the gene matches: 10. The CDR3 totals 16 residues. The germline gives CDR1 MNHEY, CDR2 SMNVEV (reference sequence).

This rearrangement joins TRBV28 to TRBJ2-7; D is unresolved. V lost 7 bases and J lost 0, with 13 bases in between. The CDR3 is 14 residues long. Germline V gene sequence: CDR1 MDHEN, CDR2 SYDVKM. CDR3 sequence: CASIPRLDSYEQYF. The CDR3 DNA sequence: TGTGCCAGCATTCCCAGGTTAGACTCCTACGAGCAGTACTTC. Full variable domain (outside the CDR3, taken from reference TRBV28 and TRBJ2-7): DVKVTQSSRYLVKRTGEKVFLECVQDMDHENMFWYRQDPGLGLRLIYFSYDVKMKEKGDIPEGYSVSREKKERFSLILESASTNQTSMYLCASIPRLDSYEQYFGPGTRLTVT.

V and J are TRBV7-9 and TRBJ2-2; 14 nucleotides align to TRBD2. CDR3 length equals 16 residues. V gave up 5 bases and J gave up 4 bases; unmatched junction bases: 3. Germline CDR1 SEHNR, CDR2 FQNEAQ (reference sequence). The CDR3 is CASSQGLAGATGELFF. The CDR3 nucleotides are TGTGCCAGCAGCCAGGGACTAGCGGGGGCCACCGGGGAGCTGTTTTTT.

The chain combines TRBV5-1 with TRBJ2-6; D not certain. The germline V gene encodes CDR1 SGHRS and CDR2 YFSETQ. The V gene lost 4 bases and the J gene lost 1 base, with 9 bases spanning the gap. The CDR3 has 15 residues. CDR3 sequence (DNA): TGCGCCAGCAGCCCCCGAGAATCTGGGGCCAACGTCCTGACTTTC. As protein: CASSPRESGANVLTF.

The rearrangement links TRBV20-1 to TRBJ2-5, with D perhaps assigned TRBD1 or TRBD2 (6 bases each). Deletions cut 3 bases from V and 6 bases from J, with 14 bases between. This CDR3 spans 13 amino acids. In germline, CDR1 is DFQATT, CDR2 SNEGSKA (reference sequence). The CDR3 loop reads CSASGGQPKTQYF. In nucleotides, the CDR3 is TGCAGTGCTAGTGGGGGGCAGCCAAAGACCCAGTACTTC.

Comment on this clone: This CDR3 is also generated by other DNA sequences in the sample. The chain links TRBV5-1 to TRBJ1-1; D might be TRBD1 (6 bases). From germline, CDR1 is SGHRS and CDR2 YFSETQ. The CDR3 has 12 amino acids. The V gene lost 5 bases and the J gene lost 5 bases, with 10 bases spanning the gap. CDR3 sequence reads: CASSEQGTEAFF. The CDR3 DNA reads as TGCGCCAGCAGTGAACAGGGAACTGAAGCTTTCTTT.